The T cell receptor beta chain under discussion was sequenced for a study of early stage breast cancer tumors. Per the germline V gene, CDR1 is SEHNR and CDR2 is FQNEAQ (reference sequence). The CDR3 loop spans 13 amino acids. V was clipped by 5 bases and J by 6 bases, with 11 bases between them. TCRdb keeps only in-frame clones here, not all; method: immunoSEQ multiplex PCR. Found here are 28,000 or so clones, 70% to 75% of them singletons; the top ten hold about 4.7%. The rearrangement uses TRBV7-9 and TRBJ2-1; D perhaps matches TRBD2 (5 bases). Sample: blood. This TCR derives from a person aged 40 to 49 with breast cancer. The CDR3 DNA follows: TGTGCCAGCAGCGTCGGACTGGGCAATGAGCAGTTCTTC. This sequence encodes CASSVGLGNEQFF.